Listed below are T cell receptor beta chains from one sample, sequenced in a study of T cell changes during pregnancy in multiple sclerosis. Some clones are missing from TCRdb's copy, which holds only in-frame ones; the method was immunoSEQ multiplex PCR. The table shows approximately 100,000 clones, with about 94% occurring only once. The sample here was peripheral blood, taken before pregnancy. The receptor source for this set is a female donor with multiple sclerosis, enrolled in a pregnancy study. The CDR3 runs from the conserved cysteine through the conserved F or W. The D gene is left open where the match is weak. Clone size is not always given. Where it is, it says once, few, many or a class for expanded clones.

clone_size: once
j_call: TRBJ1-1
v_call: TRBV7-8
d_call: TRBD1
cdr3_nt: TGTGCCAGCAGCAGGGACAGGAACACTGAAGCTTTCTTT
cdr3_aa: CASSRDRNTEAFF

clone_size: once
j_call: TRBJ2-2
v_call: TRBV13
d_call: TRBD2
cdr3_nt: TGTGCCAGCAGCGGGGGACTAGCGGGAGGGCCTAAAGATGTAACCGGGGAGCTGTTTTTT
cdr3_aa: CASSGGLAGGPKDVTGELFF

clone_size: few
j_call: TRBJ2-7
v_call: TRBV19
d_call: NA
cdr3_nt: TGTGCCAGTAGTATAGCCCTGAGCTCCTACGAGCAGTACTTC
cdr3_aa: CASSIALSSYEQYF

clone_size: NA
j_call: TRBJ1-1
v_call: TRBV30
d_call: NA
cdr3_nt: TGTGCCTGGACAGGATTGAACACTGAAGCTTTCTTT
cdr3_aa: CAWTGLNTEAFF

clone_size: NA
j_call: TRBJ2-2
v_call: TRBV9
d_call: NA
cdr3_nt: TGTGCCAGCAGCGTAGGAGGGCAGCCCGGGGAGCTGTTTTTT
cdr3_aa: CASSVGGQPGELFF

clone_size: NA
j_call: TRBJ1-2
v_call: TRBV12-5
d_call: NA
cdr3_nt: TGTGCTAGTGCCCGAAGCCCAGGGCAAATTGGAGGCTACACCTTC
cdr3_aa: CASARSPGQIGGYTF

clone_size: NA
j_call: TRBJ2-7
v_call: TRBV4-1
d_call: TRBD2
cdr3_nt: TGCGCCAGCAGCCGGGGGGGGGACGGCGAGCAGTACTTC
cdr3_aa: CASSRGGDGEQYF

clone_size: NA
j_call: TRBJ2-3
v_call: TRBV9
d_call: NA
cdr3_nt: TGTGCCAGCAGCGTAGAGGGGTTCGGTCGGGATACGCAGTATTTT
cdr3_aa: CASSVEGFGRDTQYF

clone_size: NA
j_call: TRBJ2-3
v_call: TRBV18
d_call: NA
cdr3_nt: TGTGCCAGCTCTCAGGGGCAGGCAGATACGCAGTATTTT
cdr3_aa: CASSQGQADTQYF

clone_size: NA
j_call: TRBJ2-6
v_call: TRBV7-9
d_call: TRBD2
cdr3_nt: TGTGCCAGCAGCTTATCGGGGGGGGGCTCTGAGGCCAACGTCCTGACTTTC
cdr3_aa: CASSLSGGGSEANVLTF

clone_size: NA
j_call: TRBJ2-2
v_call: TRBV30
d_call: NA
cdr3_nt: TGTGCCTGGAGTCAGGACAGTTCAGCCACCGGGGAGCTGTTTTTT
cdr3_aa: CAWSQDSSATGELFF

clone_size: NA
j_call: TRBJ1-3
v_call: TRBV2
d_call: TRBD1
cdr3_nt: TGTGCCAGCAGTGAATCGACAGGGCGGGACACCATATATTTT
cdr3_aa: CASSESTGRDTIYF

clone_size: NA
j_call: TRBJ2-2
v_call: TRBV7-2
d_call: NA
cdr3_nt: TGTGCCAGCAGCTTAGAGGCAGGGATGGGCGGGGAGCTGTTTTTT
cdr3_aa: CASSLEAGMGGELFF

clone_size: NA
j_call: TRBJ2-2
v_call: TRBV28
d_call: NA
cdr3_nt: TGTGCCAGCAGTTTCCAGGGTCCCCTTCAGAACACCGGGGAGCTGTTTTTT
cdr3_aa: CASSFQGPLQNTGELFF

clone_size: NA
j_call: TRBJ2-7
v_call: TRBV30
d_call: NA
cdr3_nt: TGTGCCTGGAAGTCGGGACACTTATCCTACGAGCAGTACTTC
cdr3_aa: CAWKSGHLSYEQYF

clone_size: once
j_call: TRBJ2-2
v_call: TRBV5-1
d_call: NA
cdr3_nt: TGCGCCAGCAGCTCCCAGTTAGCGGCGAACACCGGGGAGCTGTTTTTT
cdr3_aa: CASSSQLAANTGELFF

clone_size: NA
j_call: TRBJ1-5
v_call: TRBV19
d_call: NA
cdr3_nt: TGTGCCAGTAGGAACAGAAACAATCAGCCCCAGCATTTT
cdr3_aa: CASRNRNNQPQHF

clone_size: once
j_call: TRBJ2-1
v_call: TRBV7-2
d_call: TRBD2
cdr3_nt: TGTGCCAGCAGCTTAGGCGGAACGAGGAGCGGGGGGTCCTACAATGAGCAGTTCTTC
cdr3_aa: CASSLGGTRSGGSYNEQFF

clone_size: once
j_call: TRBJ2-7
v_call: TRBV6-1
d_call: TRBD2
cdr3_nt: TGTGCCAGCAGTGAACTGGGACTAGCGGACTTCTACGAGCAGTACTTC
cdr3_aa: CASSELGLADFYEQYF

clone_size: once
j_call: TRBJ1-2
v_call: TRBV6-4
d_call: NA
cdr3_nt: TGTGCCAGCAGTGACGGACAGAACTATGGCTACACCTTC
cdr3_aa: CASSDGQNYGYTF

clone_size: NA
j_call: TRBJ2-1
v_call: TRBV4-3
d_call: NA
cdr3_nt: TGCGCCAGCAGCCAAGCCGCGTACTCTTACAATGAGCAGTTCTTC
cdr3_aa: CASSQAAYSYNEQFF

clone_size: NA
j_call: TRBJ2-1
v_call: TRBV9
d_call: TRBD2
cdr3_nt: TGTGCCAGCAGCGTAGGGACCAGCGGGAGTTCGTACAATGAGCAGTTCTTC
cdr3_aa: CASSVGTSGSSYNEQFF

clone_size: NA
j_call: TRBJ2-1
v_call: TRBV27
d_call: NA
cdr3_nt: TGTGCCAGCAGTCCCAATTACAATGAGCAGTTCTTC
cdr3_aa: CASSPNYNEQFF

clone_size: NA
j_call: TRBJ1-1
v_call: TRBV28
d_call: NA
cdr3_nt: TGTGCCAGCAGTCTACGATACACTGAAGCTTTCTTT
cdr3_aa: CASSLRYTEAFF

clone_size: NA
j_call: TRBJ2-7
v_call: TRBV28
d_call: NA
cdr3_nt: TGTGCCAGCAGTTTCACAGGAACCTACGAGCAGTACTTC
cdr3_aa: CASSFTGTYEQYF

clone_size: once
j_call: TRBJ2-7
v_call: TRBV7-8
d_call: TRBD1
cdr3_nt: TGTGCCAGCAGACCCCGGGACAGGGGAATACACGAGCAGTACTTC
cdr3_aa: CASRPRDRGIHEQYF

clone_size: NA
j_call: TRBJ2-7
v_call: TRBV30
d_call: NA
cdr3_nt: TGTGCCTGGAGGTTTCAGGACAACAGCCATCAGAGAGAGCAGTACTTC
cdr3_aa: CAWRFQDNSHQREQYF

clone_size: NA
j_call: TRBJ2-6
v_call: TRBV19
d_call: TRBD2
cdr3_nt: TGTGCCAGTAGTAACCTGGGACTAGCGGGAGTATCTGGGGCCAACGTCCTGACTTTC
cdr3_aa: CASSNLGLAGVSGANVLTF

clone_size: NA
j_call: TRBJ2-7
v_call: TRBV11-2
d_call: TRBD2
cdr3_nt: TGTGCCAGCAGCTCGTCAATGGGGGGGGTCCTAGGCTCCTACGAGCAGTACTTC
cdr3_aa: CASSSSMGGVLGSYEQYF

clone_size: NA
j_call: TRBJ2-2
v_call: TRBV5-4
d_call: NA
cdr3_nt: TGTGCCAGCAGCTTGTTAGGGGCCCTCACCGGGGAGCTGTTTTTT
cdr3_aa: CASSLLGALTGELFF

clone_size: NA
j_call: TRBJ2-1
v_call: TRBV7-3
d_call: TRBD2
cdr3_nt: TGTGCCAGCAGCTTCGGGGATAGCGGGGATGAGCAGTTCTTC
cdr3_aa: CASSFGDSGDEQFF

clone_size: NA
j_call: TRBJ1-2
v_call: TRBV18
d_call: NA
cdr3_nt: TGTGCCAGCTCACGCACCCGAGGGGAGGGCTATGGCTACACCTTC
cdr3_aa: CASSRTRGEGYGYTF

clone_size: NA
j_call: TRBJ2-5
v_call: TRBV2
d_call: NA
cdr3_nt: TGTGCCAGCAATCTCGGGGAGACCCAGTACTTC
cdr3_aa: CASNLGETQYF

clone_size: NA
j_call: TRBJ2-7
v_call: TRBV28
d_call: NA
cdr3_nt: TGTGCCAGCAGCCCCCCGCGGGCGCGTTACGAGCAGTACTTC
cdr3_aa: CASSPPRARYEQYF

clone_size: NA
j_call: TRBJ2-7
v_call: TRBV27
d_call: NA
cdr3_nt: TGTGCCACCGCCCCTGAGGGTTCCTACGAGCAGTACTTC
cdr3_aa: CATAPEGSYEQYF

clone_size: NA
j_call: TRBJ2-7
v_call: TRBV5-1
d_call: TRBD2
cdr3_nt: TGCGCCAGCAGCTTGACTAGCGGTTACGAGCAGTACTTC
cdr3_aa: CASSLTSGYEQYF

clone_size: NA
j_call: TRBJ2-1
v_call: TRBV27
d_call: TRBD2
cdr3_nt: TGTGCCAGCAGTTTAGGAGGGGGACTAGCGGGACTTAACTACAATGAGCAGTTCTTC
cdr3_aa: CASSLGGGLAGLNYNEQFF

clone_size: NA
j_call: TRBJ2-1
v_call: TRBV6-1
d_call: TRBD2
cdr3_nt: TGTGCCAGCAGTGAATCGACTAGCGGTTACAATGAGCAGTTCTTC
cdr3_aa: CASSESTSGYNEQFF

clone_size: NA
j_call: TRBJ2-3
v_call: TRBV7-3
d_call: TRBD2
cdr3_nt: TGTGCCAGCAGCTGGGGGACTAGCAACACAGATACGCAGTATTTT
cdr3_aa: CASSWGTSNTDTQYF

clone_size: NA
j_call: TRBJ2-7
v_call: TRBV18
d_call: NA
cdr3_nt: TGTGCCAGCTCAGCGCCACGGCCGCAGGAGGTCTACGAGCAGTACTTC
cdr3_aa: CASSAPRPQEVYEQYF

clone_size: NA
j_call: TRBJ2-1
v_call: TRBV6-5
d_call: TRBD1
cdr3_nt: TGTGCCAGCAGTTACTCGCGCAGGGGGCAGGAGAATGAGCAGTTCTTC
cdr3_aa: CASSYSRRGQENEQFF

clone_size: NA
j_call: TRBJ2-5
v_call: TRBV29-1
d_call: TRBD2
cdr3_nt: TGCAGCGTTGCAAGCGGGAGGGCAGAGACCCAGTACTTC
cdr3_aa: CSVASGRAETQYF

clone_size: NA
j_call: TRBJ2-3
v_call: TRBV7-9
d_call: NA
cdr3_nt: TGTGCCAGCAGGTTAGGTAGCGGCACAGATACGCAGTATTTT
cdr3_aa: CASRLGSGTDTQYF

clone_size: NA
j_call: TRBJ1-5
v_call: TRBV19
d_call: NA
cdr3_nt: TGTGCCAGTAGTATACAGGGGAGTCAGCCCCAGCATTTT
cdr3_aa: CASSIQGSQPQHF